The sequence of this T cell receptor (beta chain) was determined in a study of blood T cell repertoires in COVID-19. Enrolled through a virtual design, the participants were between about 18 and 100 years of age and came from 24 US areas. Researchers sorted participants into cohorts using their self-reported clinical history. Under the authors' procedure: Amplification with reference gene primers provided the estimates of nucleated cell counts. Sequencing was performed with immunoSEQ multiplex PCR; in TCRdb, only in-frame clones are kept and a portion is missing. V and J calls and clone size are as listed in that table; D and trimming were resolved from the DNA. This sample has 200,000 to 300,000 clones, with roughly nine tenths found just once. The CDR3 contains 13 residues. Per germline, CDR1 SGHDN and CDR2 FVKESK. Trimming shortened V by 4 bases and J by 8 bases, and 9 bases separated the two germline ends.

The source of this sequence is a woman aged 30 to 39 with acute COVID-19. Sequencing input: PBMCs or T cells enriched from blood (not recorded which). This sequence joins TRBV14 and TRBJ1-6; maybe TRBD1 (6 bases). The CDR3 nucleotides read TGTGCCAGCAGCCTATGGACAGATTCACCCCTCCACTTT. As protein: CASSLWTDSPLHF.